What follows are 5 T cell receptor beta chains derived from one specimen sequenced in a study of control samples from healthy donors and cancer patients. The assay was immunoSEQ multiplex PCR, and TCRdb's table has in-frame clones only and misses some. The sample lists about 60,000 clones; about 96% were seen once. Sequenced sample: blood. These receptors all stem from a young woman in good health.

The chain is built from TRBV5-1 and TRBJ1-4; TRBD1 matches 7 bases. Germline lookup yields CDR1 SGHRS and CDR2 YFSETQ. CDR3 length: 14 amino acids. Trimming cost V 5 bases and J 8 bases; bases outside gene matches: 9. CDR3 DNA sequence: TGCGCCAGCAGACCAGGGGGTACGGGAGAAAAACTGTTTTTT. Translating gives CASRPGGTGEKLFF. Using reference TRBV5-1 and TRBJ1-4 for the parts outside the CDR3, the full variable domain is KAGVTQTPRYLIKTRGQQVTLSCSPISGHRSVSWYQQTPGQGLQFLFEYFSETQRNKGNFPGRFSGRQFSNSRSEMNVSTLELGDSALYLCASRPGGTGEKLFFGSGTQLSVL.

J is TRBJ2-1 and V is TRBV27; the D is unclear. The V end lost 2 bases, the J end lost 0 bases, and 8 bases lay between the germline ends. The CDR3 is 15 amino acids. The V gene's germline CDR1 is MNHEY and CDR2 SMNVEV (reference sequence). The CDR3 is CASSLAISSYNEQFF. The CDR3 nucleotides read TGTGCCAGCAGTTTAGCGATAAGCTCCTACAATGAGCAGTTCTTC.

V usage is TRBV7-2 and J usage is TRBJ2-2, with a tentative D call TRBD1 (5 bases). Germline assignment: CDR1 SGHTA and CDR2 FQGNSA. Trimming took 5 bases from V and 0 from J, leaving 16 bases between them. The CDR3 contains 17 residues. CDR3 bases: TGTGCCAGCAGCCCACAGGCCCAGTTCGCGAACACCGGGGAGCTGTTTTTT. Its translation is CASSPQAQFANTGELFF. Full variable domain (missing parts from reference TRBV7-2 and TRBJ2-2): GAGVSQSPSNKVTEKGKDVELRCDPISGHTALYWYRQSLGQGLEFLIYFQGNSAPDKSGLPSDRFSAERTGGSVSTLTIQRTQQEDSAVYLCASSPQAQFANTGELFFGEGSRLTVL.

The chain links TRBV7-2 to TRBJ2-1; D could derive from TRBD1 or TRBD2 (6 bases each). Trimming removed 1 base at V and 3 bases at J, with 13 bases between. This CDR3 has 16 residues. The germline V gene encodes CDR1 SGHTA and CDR2 FQGNSA. This CDR3 reads CASSLVGGGLYNEQFF. CDR3 coding DNA: TGTGCCAGCAGCTTAGTGGGTGGGGGGCTCTACAATGAGCAGTTCTTC.

The V and J genes are TRBV28 and TRBJ2-7; D unresolved. Germline CDR1 and CDR2: MDHEN and SYDVKM. The CDR3 has 15 amino acids. The V and J ends lost 3 bases and 2 bases respectively, with 14 bases between them. The CDR3 bases are TGTGCCAGCAGTTTTTCACTATCCGGAACCTACGAGCAGTACTTC. Protein product: CASSFSLSGTYEQYF.